These 20 T cell receptor beta chains share one sample of origin, sequenced in a study of blood T cell repertoires in COVID-19. Data came from immunoSEQ multiplex PCR; TCRdb stores just in-frame clones and leaves some out. Of some 39,000 clones in the sample, approximately 83% are singletons; the top ten hold 5.2%. Sequences were obtained from peripheral blood. Receptors originate from a man in his forties or fifties with active COVID-19.

The rearrangement joins TRBV6-5 to TRBJ2-7, with D maybe TRBD2 (7 bases). Germline V CDR1 and CDR2: MNHEY, SVGAGI. V was trimmed by 10 bases and J by 7 bases, leaving 20 bases between them. The CDR3 is 13 residues long. The CDR3 DNA reads TGTGCCACCGAGGGGGGGGGCGACGAAGAGCAGTACTTC. This codes for CATEGGGDEEQYF.

The genes are TRBV27 and TRBJ1-5; maybe TRBD1 (5 bases). Per the germline V gene, CDR1 is MNHEY and CDR2 is SMNVEV (reference sequence). The CDR3 is 16 amino acids. V lost 6 bases, J lost 6 bases, and 21 bases lay in between. CDR3 coding DNA: TGTGCCAGCAGCATTTTAATTCACAGAAGGGGTCAGCCCCAGCATTTT. This codes for CASSILIHRRGQPQHF.

This chain uses TRBV7-2 with TRBJ1-1; D is ambiguous. V dropped 1 base and J dropped 7 bases, with 16 bases sitting between them. Germline lookup yields CDR1 SGHTA and CDR2 FQGNSA. The CDR3 contains 15 residues. Written as DNA, the CDR3 is TGTGCCAGCAGCTTAGAGAACATGAAACCCGATGAAGCTTTCTTT. It yields the protein CASSLENMKPDEAFF.

The rearrangement joins TRBV10-3 to TRBJ1-3; TRBD1 might be the D (5 bases). Trimming took off 6 bases at V and 4 bases at J, with 13 bases between the two ends. The CDR3 totals 14 residues. Germline assignment: CDR1 ENHRY and CDR2 SYGVKD. Written as DNA, the CDR3 is TGTGCCATCAGCGCCGGGACTGTCGGAAACACCATATATTTT. Protein product: CAISAGTVGNTIYF.

This rearrangement joins TRBV28 to TRBJ1-2; tentative D call: TRBD1 (6 bases). Germline CDR1 reads MDHEN; CDR2 reads SYDVKM. V lost 3 bases and J lost 7, with 12 bases in between. The CDR3 is made up of 13 amino acids. The CDR3 sequence is CASSLGHLGGYTF. CDR3 DNA: TGTGCCAGCAGTTTGGGACACCTCGGTGGCTACACCTTC.

Only one count was recorded for this clone. The rearrangement joins TRBV15 to TRBJ1-1; D may be TRBD1 (6 bases). CDR1 LNHNV and CDR2 YYDKDF come from the germline V gene (reference sequence). The CDR3 sequence is 20 residues long. V lost 0 bases and J 0 bases, leaving 23 bases between the germline ends. CDR3 in DNA: TGTGCCACCAGCAGAGATAGGAGAGAACAGGGTTATATAATGAACACTGAAGCTTTCTTT. Amino acids: CATSRDRREQGYIMNTEAFF.

The V gene is TRBV7-9, the J gene TRBJ1-2, with TRBD1 as a possible D gene (6 bases). The ends were cut back, 1 base at V and 5 bases at J, with 14 bases in the middle. Per the germline V gene, CDR1 is SEHNR and CDR2 is FQNEAQ (reference sequence). The CDR3 contains 15 residues. Here the CDR3 reads CASSLDDRTRYGYTF. The CDR3 nucleotides read TGTGCCAGCAGCTTAGACGACAGGACGCGATATGGCTACACCTTC.

The chain uses TRBV9 and TRBJ2-1, with 10 bases matching TRBD2. V lost 4 bases, J lost 8 bases, and 33 bases stayed unmatched. Per the germline V gene, CDR1 is SGDLS and CDR2 is YYNGEE. The CDR3 is 23 amino acids. The CDR3 nucleotides read TGTGCCAGCAGCTACTCGACTAAGGAAGCCGGGACTAGCGCCAAATCGTGGTTGGATGAGCAGTTCTTC. It translates to CASSYSTKEAGTSAKSWLDEQFF.

This sequence joins TRBV7-2 and TRBJ2-5, with a possible D match to TRBD1 (6 bases). The CDR3 covers 16 residues. The germline CDR1 and CDR2 sequences are SGHTA and FQGNSA. V shed 4 bases and J shed 1 base, with 16 bases lying between them. CDR3 DNA sequence: TGTGCCAGCAGCTCCTCCCCTAGGGGGTTCCAAGAGACCCAGTACTTC. Translation gives CASSSSPRGFQETQYF.

The rearrangement uses TRBV6-1 and TRBJ1-5, with D tentatively TRBD1 (6 bases). CDR3 length equals 14 residues. The V gene lost 1 base and the J gene lost 5 bases, with 9 bases spanning the gap. CDR1 is MNHNS and CDR2 is SASEGT in the germline V gene. The CDR3 region has the DNA TGTGCCAGCAGTGAAGGGACAGAGCATCAGCCCCAGCATTTT. Protein: CASSEGTEHQPQHF.

J is TRBJ2-5 and V is TRBV4-1, with 9 bases that match TRBD1. The CDR3 is 20 residues long. V lost 3 bases, J lost 2 bases, and 19 bases stayed unmatched. CDR1 is MGHRA, CDR2 YSYEKL, per germline. The CDR3 DNA reads as TGCGCCAGCAGCCACCAAAGACCGGGACAGGGAAGCGGAAGGCAAGAGACCCAGTACTTC. Translation: CASSHQRPGQGSGRQETQYF.

In its sample, this clone was seen a few times. The genes are TRBV28 and TRBJ1-1, with unresolved D. V lost 5 bases and J lost 0, with 7 bases in between. Germline lookup yields CDR1 MDHEN and CDR2 SYDVKM. The CDR3 runs to 13 residues. CDR3 loop: CASSTSLNTEAFF. The CDR3 region has the DNA TGTGCCAGCAGTACTTCCCTGAACACTGAAGCTTTCTTT.

This clone was seen only once. The chain joins TRBV6-1 to TRBJ2-7, with TRBD2 matching 9 bases. The CDR3 extends over 18 amino acids. V lost 4 bases and J lost 2; bases outside the gene matches: 15. Germline CDR1 MNHNS, CDR2 SASEGT. CDR3 sequence reads: CASSGTPSGLAFPYEQYF. CDR3 sequence (DNA): TGTGCCAGCAGTGGGACCCCATCGGGACTAGCATTTCCCTACGAGCAGTACTTC.

This clone was counted a single time. The chain has TRBV3-1 (or the pseudogene TRBV3-2) and TRBJ2-7, with TRBD1 matching 7 bases. This CDR3 comprises 13 residues. Germline V gene lookup returns CDR1 LGHDT and CDR2 YNNKEL (reference sequence). The trim removed 1 base at V and 6 bases at J, leaving 3 bases unmatched. The DNA for the CDR3 is TGTGCCAGCAGCCAAGGTACAGGGGTCGAGCAGTACTTC. Amino acid sequence: CASSQGTGVEQYF.

The chain has TRBV19 and TRBJ1-2, with D perhaps matching TRBD1 (6 bases). Germline V gene sequence: CDR1 LNHDA, CDR2 SQIVND (reference sequence). This CDR3 spans 14 amino acids. Trimming pared 4 bases from V and 2 bases from J, leaving 11 bases between. CDR3 protein: CASSTQTGNYGYTF. DNA for the CDR3: TGTGCCAGTAGTACACAAACAGGGAACTATGGCTACACCTTC.

The V call is TRBV6-5, the J call TRBJ1-3; D ambiguous. Germline V CDR1 and CDR2: MNHEY, SVGAGI. The CDR3 runs to 11 residues. V lost 8 bases and J lost 4, with 6 bases in between. CDR3 in amino acids: CASCTGNTIYF. As DNA, the CDR3 is TGTGCCAGCTGCACAGGAAACACCATATATTTT.

This clone was found once. V is TRBV3-1 (or the pseudogene TRBV3-2) and J is TRBJ2-5, with 7 bases aligning to TRBD1. CDR1 is LGHDT, CDR2 YNNKEL, per germline (reference sequence). The CDR3 spans 15 residues. V lost 6 bases, J lost 1 base, and 8 bases stayed unmatched. The CDR3 nucleotides read TGTGCCAGCAGTCCCGACAGGGTATCCCAAGAGACCCAGTACTTC. Translation gives CASSPDRVSQETQYF.

CDR3 in amino acids: CALGGDNQPQHF. CDR3 DNA: TGTGCCTTGGGAGGGGACAATCAGCCCCAGCATTTT. This sequence joins TRBV2 and TRBJ1-5; the D gene is possibly TRBD1 (5 bases). The V end was cut by 11 bases, the J end by 3 bases, with 11 bases between. The CDR3 is 12 residues long. The germline V gene has CDR1 SNHLY and CDR2 FYNNEI.

As concerns this clone: The junction departs from germline at one end; a sequencing error may be responsible. The chain is built from TRBV30 and TRBJ2-3; 9 nucleotides line up with TRBD1. In germline, CDR1 is GTSNPN, CDR2 SVGIG (reference sequence). The CDR3 extends over 12 amino acids. The CDR3 DNA sequence: TGTGCCTGGAGTTCCCGCGGGACAGGGTCCTCCTTT. This codes for CAWSSRGTGSSF.

This chain joins TRBV4-2 and TRBJ2-3; maybe TRBD1 (6 bases). There are 17 residues in the CDR3. Germline CDR1 and CDR2: LGHNA and YNFKEQ. V lost 3 bases to trimming and J lost 9 bases, with 25 bases between them. The CDR3 sequence is CASSHPADRTVQGTQYF. CDR3 sequence (DNA): TGTGCCAGCAGCCACCCTGCGGACCGAACCGTACAGGGCACGCAGTATTTT.